A selection of T cell receptor beta chains follows, all from one sample in a study of T cell repertoires in cytomegalovirus infection. These receptors have no identified antigens. TCRdb reanalysed the reads using MiXCR and keeps one entry per CDR3 protein. The profile shows 450,000 to 550,000 distinct CDR3 sequences, 42% of them singletons. This specimen consisted of cultured PBMCs, obtained from culture after CMV antigen stimulation. The receptor source for this set is a human donor in good health (CMV status not recorded). Some clones in this sample may be carry-over from other donors' samples. CDR3s include the opening cysteine and the closing phenylalanine or tryptophan. D genes are given only for firm matches. Size is stated for part of the rows, as once, few or many counts, or as a class when the clone is expanded.

V,size,D,J,length,CDR3,DNA
TRBV20-1,few,NA,TRBJ1-2,12,CSARGVSPGYTF,TGCAGTGCTAGAGGGGTTTCCCCTGGCTACACCTTC
TRBV6-6,once,NA,TRBJ1-4,16,CASRVGRQTFNEKLFF,TGTGCCAGCCGTGTAGGTCGACAGACCTTTAATGAAAAACTGTTTTTT
TRBV7-9,NA,NA,TRBJ2-7,12,CASQGPAYEQYF,TGTGCCAGCCAGGGCCCGGCCTACGAGCAGTACTTC
TRBV7-9,few,TRBD1,TRBJ2-1,15,CASILGTEYYNEQFF,TGTGCCAGCATTTTAGGGACAGAGTACTACAATGAGCAGTTCTTC
TRBV4-1,few,TRBD2,TRBJ2-1,16,CASSDPSGLSYNEQFF,TGCGCCAGCAGCGACCCTAGCGGGCTCTCCTACAATGAGCAGTTCTTC
TRBV6-6,NA,NA,TRBJ1-3,16,CASSSQRTTSGNTIYF,TGTGCCAGCAGCTCTCAACGGACAACCTCTGGAAACACCATATATTTT
TRBV6-6,NA,TRBD1,TRBJ2-7,15,CASTTQGGLSYEQYF,TGTGCCAGCACCACTCAAGGGGGCCTCTCCTACGAGCAGTACTTC
TRBV12-3/TRBV12-4,few,TRBD1,TRBJ2-7,15,CASSSLGQGDYEQYF,TGTGCCAGCAGTTCCCTGGGACAGGGTGACTACGAGCAGTACTTC
TRBV7-9,few,TRBD2,TRBJ2-3,16,CASSARTSGRRDTQYF,TGTGCCAGCAGCGCAAGGACTAGCGGGAGGCGAGATACGCAGTATTTT
TRBV7-2,NA,NA,TRBJ1-6,14,CASSRRGGNSPLHF,TGTGCCAGCTCGCGGAGGGGCGGGAATTCACCCCTCCACTTT
TRBV4-3,NA,TRBD2,TRBJ2-1,15,CASSQEAGVYNEQFF,TGCGCCAGCAGCCAAGAAGCGGGAGTCTACAATGAGCAGTTCTTC
TRBV20-1,once,TRBD1,TRBJ2-7,12,CSAPGTAYEQYF,TGCAGTGCTCCGGGGACAGCCTACGAGCAGTACTTC
TRBV28,NA,NA,TRBJ2-3,17,CASSSPSLPASTDTQYF,TGTGCCAGCAGTTCCCCTTCTCTGCCTGCTAGCACAGATACGCAGTATTTT
TRBV28,NA,NA,TRBJ1-1,15,CASSQGALSNTEAFF,TGTGCCAGCAGCCAAGGGGCCCTATCGAACACTGAAGCTTTCTTT
TRBV12-3/TRBV12-4,few,TRBD1,TRBJ1-1,15,CASRPTGGLGTEAFF,TGTGCCAGCAGGCCGACAGGGGGCTTGGGCACTGAAGCTTTCTTT
TRBV7-9,NA,NA,TRBJ2-1,13,CASSLGLNTEQFF,TGTGCCAGCAGCTTAGGACTCAATACTGAGCAGTTCTTC
TRBV6-1,few,NA,TRBJ1-2,14,CASRVTGLDYGYTF,TGTGCCAGCAGAGTGACAGGTCTGGACTATGGCTACACCTTC
TRBV19,NA,TRBD1,TRBJ2-1,15,CASSRRDRTPNEQFF,TGTGCCAGTAGTAGACGGGACAGGACGCCCAATGAGCAGTTCTTC
TRBV7-2,NA,TRBD2,TRBJ2-1,17,CASSFPTSGSSYNEQFF,TGTGCCAGCAGCTTTCCGACTAGCGGGAGTTCCTACAATGAGCAGTTCTTC
TRBV30,once,TRBD1,TRBJ2-7,13,CAWDTGGSYEQYF,TGTGCCTGGGACACAGGGGGCTCCTACGAGCAGTACTTC
TRBV7-2,NA,NA,TRBJ2-5,13,CASSLWLAETQYF,TGTGCCAGCAGCTTATGGCTAGCCGAGACCCAGTACTTC
TRBV6-2/TRBV6-3,NA,NA,TRBJ1-1,12,CASSRIRGEAFF,TGTGCCAGCAGTCGAATCAGGGGTGAAGCTTTCTTT
TRBV12-3/TRBV12-4,NA,TRBD2,TRBJ2-4,18,CASSLGGGTSGRRNIQYF,TGTGCCAGCAGTTTAGGGGGGGGGACTAGCGGGAGACGGAACATTCAGTACTTC
TRBV19,NA,NA,TRBJ1-5,16,CASSPSGTYSNQPQHF,TGTGCCAGTAGCCCCTCCGGGACATATAGCAATCAGCCCCAGCATTTT
TRBV7-2,NA,NA,TRBJ2-5,14,CASSFRVVQETQYF,TGTGCCAGCAGCTTTAGGGTGGTGCAAGAGACCCAGTACTTC
TRBV27,few,TRBD1,TRBJ2-1,16,CASSLPGTGSHNEQFF,TGTGCCAGCAGTTTGCCAGGGACAGGGTCTCACAATGAGCAGTTCTTC
TRBV7-2,NA,NA,TRBJ2-3,14,CASSLSALPGTQYF,TGTGCCAGCAGCTTGAGCGCCCTCCCGGGTACGCAGTATTTT
TRBV28,NA,NA,TRBJ2-3,13,CASSKSSTDTQYF,TGTGCCAGCAGTAAAAGTAGCACAGATACGCAGTATTTT
TRBV12-3/TRBV12-4,few,NA,TRBJ2-5,13,CASRLGLQETQYF,TGTGCCAGCAGACTGGGGTTACAAGAGACCCAGTACTTC
TRBV27,NA,NA,TRBJ2-7,13,CASSSKGRDEQYF,TGTGCCAGCAGTTCAAAGGGTAGGGACGAGCAGTACTTC
TRBV4-2,NA,NA,TRBJ2-5,15,CASSQGDSGQETQYF,TGTGCCAGCAGCCAAGGGGATAGCGGCCAAGAGACCCAGTACTTC
TRBV4-3,NA,NA,TRBJ2-4,14,CASSQDLGFNIQYF,TGCGCCAGCAGCCAAGATTTAGGGTTTAACATTCAGTACTTC